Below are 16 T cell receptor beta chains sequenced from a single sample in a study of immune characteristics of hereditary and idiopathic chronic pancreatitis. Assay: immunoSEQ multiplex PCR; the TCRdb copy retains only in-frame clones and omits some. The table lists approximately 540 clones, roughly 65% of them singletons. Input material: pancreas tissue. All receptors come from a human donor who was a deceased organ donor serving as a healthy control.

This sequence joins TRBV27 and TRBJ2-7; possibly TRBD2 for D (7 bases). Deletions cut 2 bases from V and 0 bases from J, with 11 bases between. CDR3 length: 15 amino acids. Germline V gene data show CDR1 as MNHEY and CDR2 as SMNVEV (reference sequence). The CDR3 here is CASSLGGAASYEQYF. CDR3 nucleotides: TGTGCCAGCAGTTTAGGGGGGGCTGCCTCCTACGAGCAGTACTTC.

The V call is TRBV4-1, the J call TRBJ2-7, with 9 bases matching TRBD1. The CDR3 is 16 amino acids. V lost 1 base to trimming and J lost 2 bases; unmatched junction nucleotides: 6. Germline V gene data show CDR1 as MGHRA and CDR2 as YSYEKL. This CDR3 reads CASSQAGDRVTYEQYF. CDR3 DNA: TGCGCCAGCAGCCAAGCCGGGGACAGGGTAACCTACGAGCAGTACTTC.

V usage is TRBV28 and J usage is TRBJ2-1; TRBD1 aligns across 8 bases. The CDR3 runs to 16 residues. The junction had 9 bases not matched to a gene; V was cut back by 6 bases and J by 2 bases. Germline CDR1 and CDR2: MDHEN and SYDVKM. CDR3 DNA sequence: TGTGCCAGCAGGAGTTCTCAGGGGGCCACCTACAATGAGCAGTTCTTC. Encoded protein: CASRSSQGATYNEQFF. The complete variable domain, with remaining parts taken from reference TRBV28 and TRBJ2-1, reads DVKVTQSSRYLVKRTGEKVFLECVQDMDHENMFWYRQDPGLGLRLIYFSYDVKMKEKGDIPEGYSVSREKKERFSLILESASTNQTSMYLCASRSSQGATYNEQFFGPGTRLTVL.

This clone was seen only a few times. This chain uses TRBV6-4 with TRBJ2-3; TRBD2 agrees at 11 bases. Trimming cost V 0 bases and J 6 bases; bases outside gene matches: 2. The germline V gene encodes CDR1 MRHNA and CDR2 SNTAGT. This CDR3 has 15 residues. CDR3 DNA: TGTGCCAGCAGTGACTCTAGCGGGGGGGCCGATACGCAGTATTTT. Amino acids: CASSDSSGGADTQYF.

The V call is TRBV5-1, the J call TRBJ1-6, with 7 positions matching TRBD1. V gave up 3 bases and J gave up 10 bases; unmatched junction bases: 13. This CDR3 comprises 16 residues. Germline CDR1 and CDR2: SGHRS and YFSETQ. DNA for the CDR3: TGCGCCAGCAGCTGGGGACGGGCAGGGGGGTCCTCACCCCTCCACTTT. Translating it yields CASSWGRAGGSSPLHF.

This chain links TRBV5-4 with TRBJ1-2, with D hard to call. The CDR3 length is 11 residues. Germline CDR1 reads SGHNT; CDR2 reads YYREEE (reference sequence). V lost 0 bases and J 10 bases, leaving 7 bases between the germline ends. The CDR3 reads CASSLVSDYTF. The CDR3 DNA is TGTGCCAGCAGCTTGGTATCGGACTACACCTTC.

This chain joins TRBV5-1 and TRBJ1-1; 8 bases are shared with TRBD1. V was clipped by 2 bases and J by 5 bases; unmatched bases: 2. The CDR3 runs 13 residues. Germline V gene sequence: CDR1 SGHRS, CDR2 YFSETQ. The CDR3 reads CASSFTGGTEAFF. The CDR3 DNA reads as TGCGCCAGCAGCTTTACAGGGGGAACTGAAGCTTTCTTT.

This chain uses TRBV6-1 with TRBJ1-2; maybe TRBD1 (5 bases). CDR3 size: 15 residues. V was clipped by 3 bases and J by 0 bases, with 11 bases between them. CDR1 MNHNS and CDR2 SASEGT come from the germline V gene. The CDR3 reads CASSEGVTTNYGYTF. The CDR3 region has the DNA TGTGCCAGCAGTGAGGGGGTAACTACTAACTATGGCTACACCTTC.

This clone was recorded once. The chain's CDR3 is CASSESESSYNEQFF. The DNA for the CDR3 is TGTGCCAGCAGCGAGAGCGAGAGCTCCTACAATGAGCAGTTCTTC. The rearrangement uses TRBV7-9 and TRBJ2-1; D remains unclear. CDR3 length: 15 amino acids. In germline, CDR1 is SEHNR, CDR2 FQNEAQ (reference sequence). The V end lost 5 bases, the J end lost 0 bases, and 11 bases lay between the germline ends.

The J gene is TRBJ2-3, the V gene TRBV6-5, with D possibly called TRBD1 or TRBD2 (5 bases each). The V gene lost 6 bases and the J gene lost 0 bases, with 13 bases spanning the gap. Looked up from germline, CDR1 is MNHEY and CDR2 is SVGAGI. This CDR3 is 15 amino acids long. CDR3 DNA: TGTGCCAGCAGATGGGACGGAACTAGCACAGATACGCAGTATTTT. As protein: CASRWDGTSTDTQYF.

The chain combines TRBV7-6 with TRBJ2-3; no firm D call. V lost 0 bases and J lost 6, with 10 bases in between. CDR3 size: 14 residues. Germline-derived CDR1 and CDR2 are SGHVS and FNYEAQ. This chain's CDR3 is CASSLAGSSDTQYF. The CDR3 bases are TGTGCCAGCAGCTTAGCTGGTTCTTCCGATACGCAGTATTTT.

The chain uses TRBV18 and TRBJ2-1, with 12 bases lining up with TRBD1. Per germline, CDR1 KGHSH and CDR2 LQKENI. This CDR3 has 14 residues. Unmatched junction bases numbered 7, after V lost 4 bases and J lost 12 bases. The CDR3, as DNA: TGTGCCAGCTCACAATCGGGACAGGGGGCTGCGCAGTTCTTC. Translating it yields CASSQSGQGAAQFF.

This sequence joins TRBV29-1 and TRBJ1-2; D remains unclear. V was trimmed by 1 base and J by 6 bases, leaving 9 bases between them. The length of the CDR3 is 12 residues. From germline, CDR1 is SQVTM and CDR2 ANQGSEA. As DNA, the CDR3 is TGCAGCGTTGAAGGAGGAGAAAATGGCTACACCTTC. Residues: CSVEGGENGYTF.

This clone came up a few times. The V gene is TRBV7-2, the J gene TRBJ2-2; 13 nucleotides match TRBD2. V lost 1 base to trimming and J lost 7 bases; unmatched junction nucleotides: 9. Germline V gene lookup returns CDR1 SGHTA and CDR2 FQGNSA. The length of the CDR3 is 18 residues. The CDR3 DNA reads TGTGCCAGCAGCTTAGAACTAGCGGGAGGGCCAGGGGGCGGGGAGCTGTTTTTT. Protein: CASSLELAGGPGGGELFF. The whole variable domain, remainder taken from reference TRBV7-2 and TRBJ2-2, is GAGVSQSPSNKVTEKGKDVELRCDPISGHTALYWYRQSLGQGLEFLIYFQGNSAPDKSGLPSDRFSAERTGGSVSTLTIQRTQQEDSAVYLCASSLELAGGPGGGELFFGEGSRLTVL.

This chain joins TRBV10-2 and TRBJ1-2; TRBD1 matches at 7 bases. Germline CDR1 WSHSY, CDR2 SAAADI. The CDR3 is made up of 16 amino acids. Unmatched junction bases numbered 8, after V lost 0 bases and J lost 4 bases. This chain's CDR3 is CASSESLTGSAYGYTF. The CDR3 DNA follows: TGCGCCAGCAGTGAGTCTTTGACAGGGAGCGCCTATGGCTACACCTTC.

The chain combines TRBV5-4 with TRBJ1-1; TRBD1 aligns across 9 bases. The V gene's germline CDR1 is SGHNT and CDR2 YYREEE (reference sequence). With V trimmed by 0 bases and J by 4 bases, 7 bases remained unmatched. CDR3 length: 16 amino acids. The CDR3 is CASSLGTGVQRTEAFF. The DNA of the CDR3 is TGTGCCAGCAGCTTGGGGACAGGGGTACAACGCACTGAAGCTTTCTTT.